One sample yielded the 22 T cell receptor beta chains listed below, sequenced in a study of T cells expressing NK-cell markers. TCRdb re-analyzed the 5' RACE reads; it lists each CDR3 protein once, without DNA. Its table records approximately 420,000 distinct CDR3 sequences. Sequenced input: blood T cells: a sorted CD56 or NKG2C T cell subset, CD4+ or CD8+ T cells, or bulk PBMC T cells (not recorded which). The receptors derive from a woman between 45 and 60 years old in good health.

V usage is TRBV9 and J usage is TRBJ2-7. The CDR3 extends over 15 amino acids. Germline V gives CDR1 SGDLS, CDR2 YYNGEE. The CDR3 reads CASSVTAQGSYEQYF.

The chain links TRBV7-2 to TRBJ2-3; absent DNA, TCRdb's TRBD2 call cannot be checked. CDR3 length: 17 residues. Germline CDR1 reads SGHTA; CDR2 reads FQGNSA. CDR3 sequence reads: CASSRGLAGVRGDTQYF.

The rearrangement uses TRBV18 and TRBJ1-4. The CDR3 has 15 residues. Germline values: CDR1 KGHSH, CDR2 LQKENI. The chain's CDR3 is CASSPREATNEKLFF.

The chain combines TRBV25-1 with TRBJ1-2; without DNA, the TCRdb call of TRBD1 cannot be checked. Germline CDR1 and CDR2: MGHDK and SYGVNS. This CDR3 spans 14 amino acids. CDR3 in amino acids: CASSEVGTGGGYTF.

The chain joins TRBV6-1 to TRBJ2-2; TCRdb selects TRBD2, and the lack of DNA leaves this call unchecked. The germline V gene encodes CDR1 MNHNS and CDR2 SASEGT. The CDR3 contains 14 residues. This chain's CDR3 is CASSGGLNTGELFF.

V gene TRBV7-8 combines with J gene TRBJ1-5; TCRdb returns TRBD1, unconfirmable since there is no DNA. CDR3 length: 14 amino acids. Germline loops: CDR1 SGHVS, CDR2 FQNEAQ. The CDR3 protein is CASSFDRGDQPQHF.

This sequence joins TRBV5-1 and TRBJ1-4. The CDR3 covers 13 residues. Looked up from germline, CDR1 is SGHRS and CDR2 is YFSETQ. The CDR3 region is CASSSEGWEKLFF.

The J gene is TRBJ2-5, the V gene TRBV20-1; TCRdb calls TRBD1, which cannot be checked without DNA. CDR3 size: 14 residues. Germline V gene lookup returns CDR1 DFQATT and CDR2 SNEGSKA (reference sequence). The CDR3 here is CSAQDSLGRKTQYF.

This rearrangement joins TRBV27 to TRBJ2-1; TCRdb outputs TRBD2, but without DNA this stays unchecked. CDR3 length equals 11 residues. The germline gives CDR1 MNHEY, CDR2 SMNVEV (reference sequence). CDR3: CATLLGYEQFF.

The V gene is TRBV12-3 or TRBV12-4, the J gene TRBJ2-1; TCRdb calls TRBD2, which cannot be checked without DNA. CDR3 length: 13 residues. Here the CDR3 reads CASSLTSRVGQFF.

This chain links TRBV7-2 with TRBJ2-2; TCRdb's assignment of TRBD2 cannot be checked, as there is no DNA. The germline V gene has CDR1 SGHTA and CDR2 FQGNSA. The CDR3 covers 18 residues. The CDR3 reads CASSPNPSGRGGAGELFF.

The rearrangement uses TRBV2 and TRBJ2-2; TCRdb gives TRBD1 as the D gene, but with no DNA this cannot be confirmed. The CDR3 consists of 15 residues. CDR1 SNHLY and CDR2 FYNNEI come from the germline V gene. The CDR3 loop reads CASSLSTGRTGELFF.

CDR3 in amino acids: CATSSAGPGELFF. This rearrangement joins TRBV15 to TRBJ2-2; the TCRdb call, TRBD2, lacks DNA for checking. Germline CDR1 reads LNHNV; CDR2 reads YYDKDF (reference sequence). The CDR3 consists of 13 residues.

The chain combines TRBV12-3 or TRBV12-4 with TRBJ2-7. This CDR3 comprises 14 residues. This chain's CDR3 is CASSFSPRYYEQYF.

The gene calls are TRBV7-8 and TRBJ2-1; TCRdb's D call, TRBD1, is unchecked because there is no DNA. There are 14 residues in the CDR3. From germline, CDR1 is SGHVS and CDR2 FQNEAQ. CDR3 loop: CASSRDTLYNEQFF.

The chain combines TRBV12-3 or TRBV12-4 with TRBJ1-1. The CDR3 has 12 residues. CDR3 loop: CASSLFGLEAFF.

CDR3 in amino acids: CASSLELARSTDTQYF. This chain uses TRBV7-2 with TRBJ2-3. Germline-derived CDR1 and CDR2 are SGHTA and FQGNSA. The CDR3 sequence is 16 residues long.

The chain carries TRBV20-1 and TRBJ2-3; the D call of TRBD2 rests on TCRdb alone, since no DNA is present to check it. The CDR3 sequence is 18 residues long. Germline values: CDR1 DFQATT, CDR2 SNEGSKA (reference sequence). CDR3: CSARREAGGPFSTDTQYF.

The chain links TRBV12-3 or TRBV12-4 to TRBJ2-1; TCRdb reports TRBD2, a call that lacks DNA to check it against. The CDR3 has 15 residues. The chain's CDR3 is CASTLTSGVYNEQFF.

The chain has TRBV5-1 and TRBJ2-2; TCRdb picks TRBD2, but there is no DNA to check that call. Germline CDR1 SGHRS, CDR2 YFSETQ. The CDR3 is 13 amino acids. CDR3 sequence: CASSLKEGGELFF.

V and J are TRBV5-1 and TRBJ1-4; TCRdb returns TRBD1, unconfirmable since there is no DNA. The CDR3 is 14 amino acids. Germline CDR1 and CDR2: SGHRS and YFSETQ. The CDR3 reads CASAPGSPNEKLFF.

J is TRBJ1-4 and V is TRBV27; the D call of TRBD1 rests on TCRdb alone, since no DNA is present to check it. This CDR3 region has 14 residues. Germline V gene sequence: CDR1 MNHEY, CDR2 SMNVEV (reference sequence). The chain's CDR3 is CASSLGAGNEKLFF.